A single sample is the source of the 2 T cell receptor beta chains below, sequenced in a study of blood T cell repertoires in COVID-19. Libraries were prepared by immunoSEQ multiplex PCR; TCRdb keeps only in-frame clonotypes and omits some of them. The sample consists of approximately 310,000 clones, under 90% of them appearing once. Sequencing used PBMCs or T cells enriched from blood (not recorded which). The receptor source for this set is a man aged 55 to 70 who had recovered from COVID-19.

This clone turned up a few times. The chain joins TRBV24-1 to TRBJ2-7, with D unclear. Germline V gene data show CDR1 as KGHDR and CDR2 as SFDVKD. The CDR3 contains 17 residues. V shed 6 bases and J shed 4 bases, with 24 bases lying between them. The CDR3 DNA follows: TGTGCCACCAGTAAAAAAGCCCTAGGAACCGATTTTTACGAGCAGTACTTC. Protein product: CATSKKALGTDFYEQYF.

The chain joins TRBV4-3 to TRBJ2-7, with 8 bases lining up with TRBD1. The CDR3 totals 15 residues. The V segment lost 0 bases and the J segment 3 bases; nucleotides outside the gene matches: 4. Germline loops: CDR1 LGHNA, CDR2 YSLEER. CDR3: CASSQDRTGFYEQYF. Here the CDR3 DNA reads TGCGCCAGCAGCCAAGACCGGACAGGGTTCTACGAGCAGTACTTC.